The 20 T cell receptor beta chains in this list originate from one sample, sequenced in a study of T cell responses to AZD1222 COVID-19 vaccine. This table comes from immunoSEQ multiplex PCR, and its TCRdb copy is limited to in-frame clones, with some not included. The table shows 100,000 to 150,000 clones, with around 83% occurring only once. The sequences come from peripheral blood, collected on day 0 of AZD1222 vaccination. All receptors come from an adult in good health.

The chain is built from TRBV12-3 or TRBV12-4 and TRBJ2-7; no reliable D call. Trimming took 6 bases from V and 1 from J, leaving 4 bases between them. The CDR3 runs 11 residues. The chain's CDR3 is CASSSSYEQYF. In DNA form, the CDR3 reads TGTGCCAGCAGCTCGTCCTACGAGCAGTACTTC.

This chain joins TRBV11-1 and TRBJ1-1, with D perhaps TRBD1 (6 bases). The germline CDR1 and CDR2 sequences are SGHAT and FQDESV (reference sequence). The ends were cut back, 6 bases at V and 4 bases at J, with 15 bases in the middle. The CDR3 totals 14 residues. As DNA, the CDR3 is TGTGCCAGCAGTCTCCCGGGGGGGCGCACTGAAGCTTTCTTT. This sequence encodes CASSLPGGRTEAFF.

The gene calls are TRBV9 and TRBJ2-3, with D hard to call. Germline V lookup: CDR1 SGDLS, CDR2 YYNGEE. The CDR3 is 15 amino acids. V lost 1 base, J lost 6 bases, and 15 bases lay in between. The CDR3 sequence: CASSVSGYELDTQYF. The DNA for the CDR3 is TGTGCCAGCAGCGTATCCGGGTATGAGTTGGATACGCAGTATTTT.

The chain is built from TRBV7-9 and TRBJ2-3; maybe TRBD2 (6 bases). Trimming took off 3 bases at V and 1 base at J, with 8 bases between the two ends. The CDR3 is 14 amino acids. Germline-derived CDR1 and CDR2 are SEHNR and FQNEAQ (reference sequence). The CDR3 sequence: CASSLGGRTDTQYF. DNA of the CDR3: TGTGCCAGCAGCTTGGGAGGACGCACAGATACGCAGTATTTT.

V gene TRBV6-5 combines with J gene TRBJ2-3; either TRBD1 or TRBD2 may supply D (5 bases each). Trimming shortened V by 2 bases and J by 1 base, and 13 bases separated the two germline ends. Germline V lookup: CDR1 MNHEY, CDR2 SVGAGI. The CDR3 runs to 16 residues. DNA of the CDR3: TGTGCCAGCAGTTACGACTACAGGATGCGCACAGATACGCAGTATTTT. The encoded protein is CASSYDYRMRTDTQYF.

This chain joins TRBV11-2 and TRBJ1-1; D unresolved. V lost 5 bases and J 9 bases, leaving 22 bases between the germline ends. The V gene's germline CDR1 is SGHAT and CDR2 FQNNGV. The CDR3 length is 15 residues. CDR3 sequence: CASSEDGTKLSKAFF. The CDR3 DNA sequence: TGTGCCAGCAGCGAGGACGGAACCAAGCTGAGTAAAGCTTTCTTT.

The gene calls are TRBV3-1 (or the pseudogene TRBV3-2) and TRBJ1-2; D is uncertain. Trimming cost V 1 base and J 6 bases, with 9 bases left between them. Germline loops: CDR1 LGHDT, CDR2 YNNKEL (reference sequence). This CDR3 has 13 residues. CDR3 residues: CASSQGRPNGYTF. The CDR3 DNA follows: TGTGCCAGCAGCCAAGGCCGGCCGAATGGCTACACCTTC.

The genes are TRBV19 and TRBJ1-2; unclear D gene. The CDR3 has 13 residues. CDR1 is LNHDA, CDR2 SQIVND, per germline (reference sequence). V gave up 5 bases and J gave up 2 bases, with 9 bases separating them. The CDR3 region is CASSRQENYGYTF. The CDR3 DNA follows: TGTGCCAGTAGTCGGCAGGAAAACTATGGCTACACCTTC. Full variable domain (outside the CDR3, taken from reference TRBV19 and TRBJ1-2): DGGITQSPKYLFRKEGQNVTLSCEQNLNHDAMYWYRQDPGQGLRLIYYSQIVNDFQKGDIAEGYSVSREKKESFPLTVTSAQKNPTAFYLCASSRQENYGYTFGSGTRLTVV.

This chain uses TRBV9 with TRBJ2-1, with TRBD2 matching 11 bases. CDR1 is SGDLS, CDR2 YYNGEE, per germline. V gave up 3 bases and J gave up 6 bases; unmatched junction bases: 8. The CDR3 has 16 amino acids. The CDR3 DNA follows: TGTGCCAGCAGCGCCATAGCGGGGGGGCAAATCAATGAGCAGTTCTTC. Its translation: CASSAIAGGQINEQFF.

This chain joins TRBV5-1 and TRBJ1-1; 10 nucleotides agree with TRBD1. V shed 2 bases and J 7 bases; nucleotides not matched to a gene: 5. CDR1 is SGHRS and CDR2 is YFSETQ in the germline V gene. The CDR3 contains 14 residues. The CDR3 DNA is TGCGCCAGCAGCTTCCGGACAGGGGGAGTTGAAGCTTTCTTT. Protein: CASSFRTGGVEAFF.

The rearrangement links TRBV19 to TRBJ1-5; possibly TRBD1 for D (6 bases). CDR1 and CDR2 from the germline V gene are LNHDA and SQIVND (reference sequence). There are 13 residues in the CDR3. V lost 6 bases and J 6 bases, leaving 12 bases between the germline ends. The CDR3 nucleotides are TGTGCCAGTAGGCCACAGGGAATTCAGCCCCAGCATTTT. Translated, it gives CASRPQGIQPQHF.

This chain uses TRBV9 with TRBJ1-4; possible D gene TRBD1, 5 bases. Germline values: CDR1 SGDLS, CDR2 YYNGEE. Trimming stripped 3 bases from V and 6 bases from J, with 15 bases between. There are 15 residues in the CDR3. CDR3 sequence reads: CASSALTGGDEKLFF. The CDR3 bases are TGTGCCAGCAGCGCCCTGACCGGGGGGGATGAAAAACTGTTTTTT.

CDR3 protein: CASGRGVAKNIQYF. CDR3 DNA sequence: TGTGCCAGCGGTAGGGGCGTAGCCAAAAACATTCAGTACTTC. This chain connects TRBV9 to TRBJ2-4, with a tentative D call TRBD1 (5 bases). The CDR3 loop spans 14 amino acids. Trimming removed 7 bases at V and 0 bases at J, with 11 bases between. Germline V lookup: CDR1 SGDLS, CDR2 YYNGEE.

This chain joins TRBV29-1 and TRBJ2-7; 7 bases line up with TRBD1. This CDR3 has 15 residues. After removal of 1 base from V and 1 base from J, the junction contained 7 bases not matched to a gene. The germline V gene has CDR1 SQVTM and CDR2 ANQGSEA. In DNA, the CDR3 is TGCAGCGTTGAAGTCGGGGCAGGGGGATCCTACGAGCAGTACTTC. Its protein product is CSVEVGAGGSYEQYF.

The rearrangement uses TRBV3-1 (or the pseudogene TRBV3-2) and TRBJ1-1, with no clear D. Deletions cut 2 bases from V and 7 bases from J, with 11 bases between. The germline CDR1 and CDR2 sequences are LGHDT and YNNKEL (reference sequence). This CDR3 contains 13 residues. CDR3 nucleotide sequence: TGTGCCAGCAGCCAACTAACTTCAGGTGAAGCTTTCTTT. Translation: CASSQLTSGEAFF.

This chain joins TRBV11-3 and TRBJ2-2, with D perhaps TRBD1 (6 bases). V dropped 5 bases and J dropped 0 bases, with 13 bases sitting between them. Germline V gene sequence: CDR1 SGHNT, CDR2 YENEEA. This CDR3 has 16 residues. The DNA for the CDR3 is TGTGCCAGCAGCCCCGCCAGGGGCGCGAACACCGGGGAGCTGTTTTTT. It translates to CASSPARGANTGELFF.

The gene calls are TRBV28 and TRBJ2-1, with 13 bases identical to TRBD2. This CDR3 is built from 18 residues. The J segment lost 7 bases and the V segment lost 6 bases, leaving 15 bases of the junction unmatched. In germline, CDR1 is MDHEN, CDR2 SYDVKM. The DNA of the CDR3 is TGTGCCAGCAGGGGCGGTGTCGGACTAGCGGGAGTTTATAATGAGCAGTTCTTC. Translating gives CASRGGVGLAGVYNEQFF.

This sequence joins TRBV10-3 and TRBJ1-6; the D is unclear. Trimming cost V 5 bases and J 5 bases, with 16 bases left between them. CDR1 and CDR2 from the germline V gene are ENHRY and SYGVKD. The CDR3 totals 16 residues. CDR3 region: CAISHGREGDNSPLHF. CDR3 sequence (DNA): TGTGCCATCAGTCACGGGAGGGAGGGAGATAATTCACCCCTCCACTTT.

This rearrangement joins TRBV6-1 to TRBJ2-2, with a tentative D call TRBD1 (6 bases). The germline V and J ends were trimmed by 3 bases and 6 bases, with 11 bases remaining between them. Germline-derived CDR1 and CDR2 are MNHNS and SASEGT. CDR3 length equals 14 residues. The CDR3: CASSDPDRAGELFF. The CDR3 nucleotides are TGTGCCAGCAGTGACCCGGACAGAGCCGGGGAGCTGTTTTTT.

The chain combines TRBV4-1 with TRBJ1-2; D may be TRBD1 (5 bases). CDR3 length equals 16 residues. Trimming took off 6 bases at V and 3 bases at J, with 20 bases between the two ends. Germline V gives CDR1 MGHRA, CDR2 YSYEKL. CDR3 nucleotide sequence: TGCGCCAGCAGGTTAAGAGGGGAGCGCCTGGACTATGGCTACACCTTC. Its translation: CASRLRGERLDYGYTF.